These 32 T cell receptor beta chains originate from one sample sequenced in a study of blood T cell repertoires in COVID-19. Sequencing was performed with immunoSEQ multiplex PCR; in TCRdb, only in-frame clones are kept and a portion is missing. The sample includes under 400,000 clones, almost 90% seen only once; the top ten take about 6.8%. What was sequenced was peripheral blood. These receptors all stem from a man aged 18-30 years with active or convalescent COVID-19.

The chain uses TRBV10-3 and TRBJ1-4; no clear D. CDR1 is ENHRY and CDR2 is SYGVKD in the germline V gene. The length of the CDR3 is 17 residues. V lost 3 bases and J 4 bases, leaving 18 bases between the germline ends. The CDR3 protein is CAISDWASRDINEKLFF. The DNA for the CDR3 is TGTGCCATCAGTGATTGGGCCTCACGAGACATTAATGAAAAACTGTTTTTT.

The chain couples TRBV6-2 or TRBV6-3 to TRBJ1-5; maybe TRBD1 (5 bases). V was cut by 0 bases and J by 2 bases, with 11 bases left in between. The germline CDR1 and CDR2 sequences are MNHEY and SVGEGT. The CDR3 loop spans 16 amino acids. CDR3 in DNA: TGTGCCAGCAGTTACTCGGGCAGGGTGGGCAATCAGCCCCAGCATTTT. As protein: CASSYSGRVGNQPQHF.

This chain uses TRBV14 with TRBJ1-6; D unresolved. The CDR3 totals 12 residues. The germline V gene has CDR1 SGHDN and CDR2 FVKESK. Trimming left V 4 bases short and J 10 bases short, with 8 bases between. This chain's CDR3 is CASSRSKSPLHF. The CDR3 nucleotides read TGTGCCAGCAGCCGCTCTAAGTCACCCCTCCACTTT.

This clone occurred once. The chain combines TRBV6-1 with TRBJ1-4; 9 bases are a match to TRBD1. CDR1 MNHNS and CDR2 SASEGT come from the germline V gene. This CDR3 region has 18 residues. With 4 bases clipped from V and 3 bases from J, the junction kept 12 bases outside the gene matches. The CDR3 protein is CASSGGVGTGYSNEKLFF. The DNA for the CDR3 is TGTGCCAGCAGTGGGGGGGTCGGGACAGGGTATTCTAATGAAAAACTGTTTTTT.

J is TRBJ2-1 and V is TRBV7-3, with 10 nucleotides matching TRBD2. Trimming cost V 5 bases and J 8 bases; bases outside gene matches: 9. CDR3 length: 15 amino acids. Germline CDR1 reads SGHTA; CDR2 reads FQGTGA. The CDR3 region is CASSLGTSVSYEQFF. DNA for the CDR3: TGTGCCAGCAGCCTCGGGACTAGCGTATCTTATGAGCAGTTCTTC.

The V call is TRBV20-1, the J call TRBJ1-5; D might be TRBD1 (5 bases). This CDR3 contains 13 residues. V was shortened by 3 bases and J by 5 bases, with 11 bases between the two germline ends. Looked up from germline, CDR1 is DFQATT and CDR2 is SNEGSKA (reference sequence). The CDR3 sequence is CSASRQNDQPQHF. CDR3 DNA sequence: TGCAGTGCTAGTAGACAGAACGATCAGCCCCAGCATTTT.

The J gene is TRBJ2-2, the V gene TRBV19; D uncertain. The ends were cut back, 5 bases at V and 1 base at J, with 8 bases in the middle. The CDR3 contains 14 residues. Per the germline V gene, CDR1 is LNHDA and CDR2 is SQIVND (reference sequence). The CDR3 nucleotides read TGTGCCAGTAGTGTAGCCGGGAACACCGGGGAGCTGTTTTTT. This encodes CASSVAGNTGELFF.

The rearrangement uses TRBV28 and TRBJ2-4, with a possible D match to TRBD2 (6 bases). The CDR3 runs 17 residues. Trimming removed 8 bases at V and 0 bases at J, with 20 bases between. CDR1 and CDR2 (germline): MDHEN, SYDVKM. CDR3 DNA sequence: TGTGCCAGCCTTACCCTCGGTCGGGGGATAGCCAAAAACATTCAGTACTTC. Translated, it gives CASLTLGRGIAKNIQYF.

The chain has TRBV5-1 and TRBJ1-1, with D unclear. CDR3 length: 15 residues. Per the germline V gene, CDR1 is SGHRS and CDR2 is YFSETQ. V was clipped by 1 base and J by 0 bases, with 10 bases between them. The CDR3 DNA reads as TGCGCCAGCAGCTTGAGTCCGAACATGAACACTGAAGCTTTCTTT. Protein product: CASSLSPNMNTEAFF.

V and J are TRBV6-5 and TRBJ1-3, with D possibly being TRBD1 (6 bases). The CDR3 extends over 15 amino acids. V lost 0 bases and J 4 bases, leaving 10 bases between the germline ends. Germline V gene lookup returns CDR1 MNHEY and CDR2 SVGAGI. The chain's CDR3 is CASSYSQGTGNTIYF. In DNA form, the CDR3 reads TGTGCCAGCAGTTACTCCCAGGGGACCGGAAACACCATATATTTT.

The chain has TRBV19 and TRBJ1-5; D is uncertain. Trimming removed 7 bases from V and 0 bases from J, with 10 bases in between. Germline CDR1 and CDR2: LNHDA and SQIVND (reference sequence). The CDR3 covers 14 residues. The CDR3 DNA reads TGTGCCAGTAATGAAGGGAGTAGCAATCAGCCCCAGCATTTT. Its translation: CASNEGSSNQPQHF.

The J gene is TRBJ1-3, the V gene TRBV28; perhaps TRBD1 as D (5 bases). Germline V gene sequence: CDR1 MDHEN, CDR2 SYDVKM. Trimming took off 7 bases at V and 4 bases at J, with 14 bases between the two ends. The CDR3 sequence is 14 residues long. CDR3 region: CASTWGGDGNTIYF. The CDR3 nucleotides read TGTGCCAGCACCTGGGGGGGGGACGGAAACACCATATATTTT. Filled out from reference TRBV28 and TRBJ1-3, the complete variable domain reads DVKVTQSSRYLVKRTGEKVFLECVQDMDHENMFWYRQDPGLGLRLIYFSYDVKMKEKGDIPEGYSVSREKKERFSLILESASTNQTSMYLCASTWGGDGNTIYFGEGSWLTVV.

The chain couples TRBV7-9 to TRBJ1-4, with TRBD1 identical over 10 bases. CDR3 length equals 14 residues. With 5 bases clipped from V and 7 bases from J, the junction kept 4 bases outside the gene matches. CDR1 and CDR2 from the germline V gene are SEHNR and FQNEAQ (reference sequence). The CDR3, as DNA: TGTGCCAGCAGCGTGGGACAGGGGCCTGAAAAACTGTTTTTT. Translation: CASSVGQGPEKLFF.

This chain uses TRBV5-1 with TRBJ2-7, with TRBD1 identical over 8 bases. This CDR3 comprises 15 residues. The V and J ends lost 4 bases and 3 bases, in that order; junction bases with no gene match: 9. CDR1 SGHRS and CDR2 YFSETQ come from the germline V gene. CDR3 residues: CASSTDLDRVYEQYF. The CDR3 nucleotides read TGCGCCAGCAGCACCGATTTGGACAGGGTCTACGAGCAGTACTTC.

This clone was counted once. The CDR3 bases are TGCGCCAGCAGCCGACAACAGGGGTTCAATTCACCCCTCCACTTT. It translates to CASSRQQGFNSPLHF. V gene TRBV4-1 combines with J gene TRBJ1-6; TRBD1 matches 7 bases. This CDR3 region has 15 residues. Germline lookup yields CDR1 MGHRA and CDR2 YSYEKL. J was trimmed by 7 bases and V by 4 bases; bases with no gene match: 7.

The rearrangement uses TRBV24-1 and TRBJ1-4, with TRBD1 matching 10 bases. Germline assignment: CDR1 KGHDR and CDR2 SFDVKD. Trimming took 4 bases from V and 5 from J; bases not matched to a gene: 3. This CDR3 comprises 15 residues. CDR3 coding DNA: TGTGCCACCAGTGACCCGACAGGGGGCAATGAAAAACTGTTTTTT. Amino acids: CATSDPTGGNEKLFF.

This chain links TRBV7-9 with TRBJ1-4; no clear D gene. V lost 3 bases and J lost 7, with 12 bases in between. The CDR3 sequence is 14 residues long. The germline gives CDR1 SEHNR, CDR2 FQNEAQ (reference sequence). The CDR3 coding sequence is TGTGCCAGCAGCTTGGTCGCGAAGAGTGAAAAACTGTTTTTT. Its translation is CASSLVAKSEKLFF.

The rearrangement uses TRBV3-1 (or the pseudogene TRBV3-2) and TRBJ1-4; possible D gene TRBD1, 5 bases. Germline lookup yields CDR1 LGHDT and CDR2 YNNKEL (reference sequence). The V and J ends lost 3 bases and 8 bases respectively, with 13 bases between them. This CDR3 has 14 amino acids. DNA of the CDR3: TGTGCCAGCAGCCAGGCCCAGGGTTGGGAAAAACTGTTTTTT. Its protein is CASSQAQGWEKLFF.

The V gene is TRBV6-6, the J gene TRBJ2-1; 13 nucleotides line up with TRBD2. The CDR3 runs to 16 residues. V shed 5 bases and J 5 bases; nucleotides not matched to a gene: 6. Germline assignment: CDR1 MNHNY and CDR2 SVGAGI (reference sequence). The CDR3 sequence is CASSPPLAGGHNEQFF. The CDR3 nucleotides are TGTGCCAGCAGTCCCCCACTAGCGGGGGGGCACAATGAGCAGTTCTTC.

This chain uses TRBV4-3 with TRBJ2-1; no clear D gene. Germline CDR1 LGHNA, CDR2 YSLEER. The CDR3 runs to 15 residues. The V end lost 1 base, the J end lost 9 bases, and 16 bases lay between the germline ends. CDR3: CASSQGPTRSGEQFF. In DNA, the CDR3 is TGCGCCAGCAGCCAAGGCCCAACCAGGTCTGGTGAGCAGTTCTTC.

The rearrangement uses TRBV18 and TRBJ1-2; D remains ambiguous. CDR1 is KGHSH and CDR2 is LQKENI in the germline V gene. V lost 2 bases and J 4 bases, leaving 11 bases between the germline ends. The CDR3 length is 14 residues. The CDR3 protein is CASSPGQMGYGYTF. In DNA, the CDR3 is TGTGCCAGCTCACCAGGGCAGATGGGCTATGGCTACACCTTC.

The rearrangement joins TRBV4-2 to TRBJ1-6; the D gene is possibly TRBD1 (6 bases). Per germline, CDR1 LGHNA and CDR2 YNFKEQ. V gave up 1 base and J gave up 1 base, with 8 bases separating them. This CDR3 spans 16 amino acids. The CDR3 spells CASSQVGASYNSPLHF. CDR3 DNA sequence: TGTGCCAGCAGCCAAGTGGGGGCTTCCTATAATTCACCCCTCCACTTT.

The rearrangement joins TRBV6-1 to TRBJ1-2, with D hard to call. The V gene's germline CDR1 is MNHNS and CDR2 SASEGT. With 3 bases removed from V and 8 bases from J, the gap between germline ends came to 10 bases. This CDR3 spans 12 amino acids. The CDR3 nucleotides read TGTGCCAGCAGTGATACAGAGCTCGGCTACACCTTC. This codes for CASSDTELGYTF.

The chain recombines TRBV19 with TRBJ2-7; TRBD2 is a possible D gene (6 bases). Germline-derived CDR1 and CDR2 are LNHDA and SQIVND (reference sequence). Trimming took 1 base from V and 4 from J, leaving 11 bases between them. CDR3 length: 14 residues. In DNA, the CDR3 is TGTGCCAGTAGTATAGTTGGTAGCGGTTACGAGCAGTACTTC. Translation: CASSIVGSGYEQYF.

The V and J genes are TRBV6-5 and TRBJ1-1; no definite D call. The CDR3 spans 12 residues. In germline, CDR1 is MNHEY, CDR2 SVGAGI. V dropped 7 bases and J dropped 2 bases, with 8 bases sitting between them. CDR3 loop: CASMGLNTEAFF. The CDR3 DNA reads as TGTGCCAGCATGGGCCTTAACACTGAAGCTTTCTTT.

This chain uses TRBV7-9 with TRBJ2-2, with a weak D call TRBD2 (5 bases). Germline CDR1 reads SEHNR; CDR2 reads FQNEAQ (reference sequence). The CDR3 length is 14 residues. Trimming cost V 4 bases and J 4 bases, with 10 bases left between them. For the CDR3, the DNA is TGTGCCAGCAGCTCGACCGAGGGCACCGGGGAGCTGTTTTTT. Its translation is CASSSTEGTGELFF. The complete variable domain, with remaining parts taken from reference TRBV7-9 and TRBJ2-2, reads DTGVSQNPRHKITKRGQNVTFRCDPISEHNRLYWYRQTLGQGPEFLTYFQNEAQLEKSRLLSDRFSAERPKGSFSTLEIQRTEQGDSAMYLCASSSTEGTGELFFGEGSRLTVL.

V usage is TRBV4-1 and J usage is TRBJ2-1, with 9 positions matching TRBD2. In germline, CDR1 is MGHRA, CDR2 YSYEKL. The CDR3 is made up of 15 amino acids. J gave up 8 bases and V 6 bases, and 11 bases lay outside the gene matches. CDR3 nucleotides: TGCGCCAGCAGGGTATTTAGCGGGGGAGGGGATGAGCAGTTCTTC. This sequence encodes CASRVFSGGGDEQFF.

This rearrangement joins TRBV19 to TRBJ1-1, with 8 bases fitting TRBD1. The CDR3 has 14 residues. V trimming: 2 bases; J trimming: 3 bases; junction bases outside the gene matches: 2. Germline loops: CDR1 LNHDA, CDR2 SQIVND (reference sequence). The CDR3 DNA reads as TGTGCCAGTAGTATACAGGGGGCGGACACTGAAGCTTTCTTT. The encoded protein is CASSIQGADTEAFF.

The V call is TRBV24-1, the J call TRBJ1-2, with D perhaps TRBD1 (6 bases). The germline V gene encodes CDR1 KGHDR and CDR2 SFDVKD. V lost 2 bases and J 8 bases, leaving 11 bases between the germline ends. The CDR3 runs to 13 residues. CDR3: CATSDSYRAGYTF. The CDR3 DNA is TGTGCCACCAGTGATTCCTACAGGGCCGGCTACACCTTC.

This rearrangement joins TRBV4-2 to TRBJ1-2; TRBD1 matches 9 bases. The germline V gene encodes CDR1 LGHNA and CDR2 YNFKEQ. Trimming cost V 3 bases and J 5 bases; bases outside gene matches: 7. The CDR3 consists of 15 residues. As DNA, the CDR3 is TGTGCCAGCAGCCAGGCGACAGGGGGGAAATATGGCTACACCTTC. This translates into CASSQATGGKYGYTF.

The V and J genes are TRBV7-2 and TRBJ2-2; 7 bases map to TRBD1. Germline V CDR1 and CDR2: SGHTA, FQGNSA. CDR3 length: 13 residues. V shed 5 bases and J 5 bases; nucleotides not matched to a gene: 2. The CDR3 nucleotides read TGTGCCAGCAGCCAGGGGGTTACCGGGGAGCTGTTTTTT. It yields the protein CASSQGVTGELFF.

This clone was seen a single time. The chain joins TRBV5-8 to TRBJ1-4; 8 nucleotides line up with TRBD1. There are 14 residues in the CDR3. Germline V gene data show CDR1 as SGHTS and CDR2 as YDEGEE. Trimming at V came to 3 bases and at J to 4 bases, leaving 2 bases not matched to a gene. The CDR3 loop is CASSWDRINEKLFF. CDR3 sequence (DNA): TGTGCCAGCAGCTGGGACAGGATTAATGAAAAACTGTTTTTT.